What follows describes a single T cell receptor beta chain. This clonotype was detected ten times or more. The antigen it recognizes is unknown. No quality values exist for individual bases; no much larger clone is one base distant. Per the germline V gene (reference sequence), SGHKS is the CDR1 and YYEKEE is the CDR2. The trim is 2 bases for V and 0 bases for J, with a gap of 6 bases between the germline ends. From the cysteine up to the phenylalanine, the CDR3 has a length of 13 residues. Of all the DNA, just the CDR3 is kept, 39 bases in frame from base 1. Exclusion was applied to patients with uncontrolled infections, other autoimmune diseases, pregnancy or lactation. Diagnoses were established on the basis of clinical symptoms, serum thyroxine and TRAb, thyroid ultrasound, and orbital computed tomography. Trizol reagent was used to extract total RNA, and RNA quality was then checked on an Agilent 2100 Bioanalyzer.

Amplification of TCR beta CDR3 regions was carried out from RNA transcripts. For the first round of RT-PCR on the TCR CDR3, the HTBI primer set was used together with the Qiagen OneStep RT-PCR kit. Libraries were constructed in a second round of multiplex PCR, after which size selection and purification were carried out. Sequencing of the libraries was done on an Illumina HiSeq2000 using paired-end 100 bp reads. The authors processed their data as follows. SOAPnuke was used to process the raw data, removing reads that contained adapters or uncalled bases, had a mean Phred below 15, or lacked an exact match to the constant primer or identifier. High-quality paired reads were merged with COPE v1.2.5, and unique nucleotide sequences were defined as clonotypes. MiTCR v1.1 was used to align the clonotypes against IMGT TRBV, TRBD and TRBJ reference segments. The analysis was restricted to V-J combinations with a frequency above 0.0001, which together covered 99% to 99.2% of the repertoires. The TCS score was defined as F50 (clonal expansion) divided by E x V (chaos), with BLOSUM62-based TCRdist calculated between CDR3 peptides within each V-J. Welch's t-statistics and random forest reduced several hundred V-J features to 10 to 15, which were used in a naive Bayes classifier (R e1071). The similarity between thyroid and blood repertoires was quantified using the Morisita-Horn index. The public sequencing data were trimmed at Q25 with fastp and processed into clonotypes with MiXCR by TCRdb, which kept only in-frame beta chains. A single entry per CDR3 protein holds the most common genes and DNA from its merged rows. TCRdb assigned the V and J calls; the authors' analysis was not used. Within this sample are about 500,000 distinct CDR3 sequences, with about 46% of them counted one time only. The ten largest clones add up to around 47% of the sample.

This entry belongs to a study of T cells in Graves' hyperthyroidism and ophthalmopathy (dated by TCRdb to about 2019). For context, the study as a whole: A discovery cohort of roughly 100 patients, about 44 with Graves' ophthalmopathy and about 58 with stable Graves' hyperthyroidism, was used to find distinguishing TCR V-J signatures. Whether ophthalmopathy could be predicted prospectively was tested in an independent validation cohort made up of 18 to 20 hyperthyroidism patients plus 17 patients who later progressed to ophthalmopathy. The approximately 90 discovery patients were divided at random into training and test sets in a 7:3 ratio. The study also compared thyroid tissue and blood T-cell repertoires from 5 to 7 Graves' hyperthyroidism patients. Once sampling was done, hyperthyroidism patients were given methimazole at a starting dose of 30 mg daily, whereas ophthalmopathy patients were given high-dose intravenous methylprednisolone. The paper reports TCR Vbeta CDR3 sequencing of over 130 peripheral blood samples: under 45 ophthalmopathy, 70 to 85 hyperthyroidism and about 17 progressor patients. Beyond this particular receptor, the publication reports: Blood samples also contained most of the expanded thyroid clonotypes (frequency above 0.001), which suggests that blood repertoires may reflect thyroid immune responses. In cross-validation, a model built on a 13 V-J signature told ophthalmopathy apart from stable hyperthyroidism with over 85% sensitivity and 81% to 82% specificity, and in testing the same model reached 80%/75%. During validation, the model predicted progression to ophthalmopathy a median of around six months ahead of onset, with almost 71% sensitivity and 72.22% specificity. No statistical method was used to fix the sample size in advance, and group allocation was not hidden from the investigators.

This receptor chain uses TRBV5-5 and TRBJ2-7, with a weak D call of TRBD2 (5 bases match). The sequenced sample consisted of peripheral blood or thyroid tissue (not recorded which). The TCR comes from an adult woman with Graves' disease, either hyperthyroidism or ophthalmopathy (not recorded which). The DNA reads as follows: TGTGCCAGCAGCTTTGAGGGCTCCTACGAGCAGTACTTC. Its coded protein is CASSFEGSYEQYF.